What follows are 7 T cell receptor beta chains derived from one specimen sequenced in a study of T cell responses to AZD1222 COVID-19 vaccine. Repertoires were generated with immunoSEQ multiplex PCR, while TCRdb's copy carries only in-frame clones and drops some. Of around 170,000 clones listed, 90% are singletons. The sample consisted of peripheral blood, taken on day 0 of AZD1222 vaccination. Source of these receptors: an adult in good health.

About this clone itself: Other DNA sequences in this sample translate to the same CDR3. This chain joins TRBV28 and TRBJ2-7; no clear D. The CDR3 covers 16 residues. V lost 3 bases to trimming and J lost 6 bases, with 21 bases between them. Germline lookup yields CDR1 MDHEN and CDR2 SYDVKM. The CDR3 nucleotides read TGTGCCAGCAGTTTGCCGAGCGACTCCAAACTAAGCGAGCAGTACTTC. It translates to CASSLPSDSKLSEQYF.

V is TRBV5-1 and J is TRBJ1-1, with unresolved D. Between the trimmed V and J ends, which lost 3 bases and 3 bases, there was a span of 9 bases. The CDR3 extends over 13 amino acids. Germline-derived CDR1 and CDR2 are SGHRS and YFSETQ. The CDR3 nucleotides are TGCGCCAGCAGCTATGGTCAGGACACTGAAGCTTTCTTT. Encoded protein: CASSYGQDTEAFF.

The CDR3 sequence: CASSEDVYGYTF. In DNA, the CDR3 is TGTGCCAGCAGTGAAGATGTCTATGGCTACACCTTC. The genes are TRBV2 and TRBJ1-2; D is unclear. CDR1 and CDR2 (germline): SNHLY, FYNNEI. Deletions cut 1 base from V and 4 bases from J, with 4 bases between. The CDR3 spans 12 residues.

As for this clone: Other DNA variants within this sample encode the same CDR3. The chain couples TRBV3-1 (or the pseudogene TRBV3-2) to TRBJ1-3; 7 nucleotides align to TRBD1. V gave up 3 bases and J gave up 2 bases; unmatched junction bases: 1. Germline V CDR1 and CDR2: LGHDT, YNNKEL (reference sequence). CDR3 length equals 14 residues. The CDR3 is CASSQQGAGNTIYF. CDR3 DNA: TGTGCCAGCAGCCAGCAGGGGGCTGGAAACACCATATATTTT.

J is TRBJ2-5 and V is TRBV7-2, with D perhaps TRBD1 (6 bases). The CDR3 has 14 amino acids. Deletions cut 3 bases from V and 1 base from J, with 9 bases between. The germline V gene encodes CDR1 SGHTA and CDR2 FQGNSA. CDR3 residues: CASSFLQGQETQYF. CDR3 in DNA: TGTGCCAGCAGCTTTTTACAGGGCCAAGAGACCCAGTACTTC.

This chain joins TRBV5-1 and TRBJ1-6; 7 positions agree with TRBD1. The CDR3 has 15 amino acids. Unmatched junction bases numbered 6, after V lost 0 bases and J lost 9 bases. The germline V gene has CDR1 SGHRS and CDR2 YFSETQ. CDR3 loop: CASSLEQGSSSPLHF. The DNA of the CDR3 is TGCGCCAGCAGCTTGGAACAGGGGTCGAGTTCACCCCTCCACTTT.

This clone was observed a single time. This sequence joins TRBV12-3 or TRBV12-4 and TRBJ2-7, with D possibly being TRBD2 (6 bases). V was clipped by 5 bases and J by 6 bases, with 11 bases between them. This CDR3 region has 12 residues. The CDR3 is CASSKQGGEQYF. The CDR3 DNA reads TGTGCCAGCAGTAAGCAGGGAGGCGAGCAGTACTTC.